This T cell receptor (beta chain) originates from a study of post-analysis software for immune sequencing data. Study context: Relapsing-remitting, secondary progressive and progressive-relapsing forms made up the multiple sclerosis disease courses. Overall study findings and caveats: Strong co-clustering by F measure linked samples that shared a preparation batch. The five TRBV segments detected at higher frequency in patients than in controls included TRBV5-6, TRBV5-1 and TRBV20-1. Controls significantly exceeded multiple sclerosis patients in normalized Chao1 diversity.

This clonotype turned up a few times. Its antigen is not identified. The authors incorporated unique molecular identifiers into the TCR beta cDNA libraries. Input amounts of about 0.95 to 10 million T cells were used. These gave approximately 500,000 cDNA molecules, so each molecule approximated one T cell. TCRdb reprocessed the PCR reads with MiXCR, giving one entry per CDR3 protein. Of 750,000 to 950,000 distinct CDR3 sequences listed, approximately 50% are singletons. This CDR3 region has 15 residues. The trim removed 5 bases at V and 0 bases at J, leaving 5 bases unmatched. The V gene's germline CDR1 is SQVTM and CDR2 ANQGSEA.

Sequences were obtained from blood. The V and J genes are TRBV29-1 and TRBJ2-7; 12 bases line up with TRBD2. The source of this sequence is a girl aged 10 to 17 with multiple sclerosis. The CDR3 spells CSVTRLAGVSYEQYF. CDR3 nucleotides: TGCAGCGTTACGCGACTAGCGGGAGTCTCCTACGAGCAGTACTTC.